This T cell receptor beta chain was sequenced during a study of T cell repertoires in cytomegalovirus infection. Study details: Shared public TCR beta signatures pointed to both CMV infection and a matching HLA type.

Notes on the study in general: Ex vivo, HLA-C-restricted CMV-specific TCR beta clonotypes prevailed over the rest of the response. Based on cumulative public TCR beta family frequency, carriers of CMV plus the relevant HLA were identified.

One entry per CDR3 protein results from TCRdb running MiXCR on the reads. The sample shows more than 75,000 distinct CDR3 sequences, about 29% of them seen only once. This clonotype was seen only once. Its antigen is not known. The CDR3 is made up of 14 amino acids. V shed 0 bases, J shed 4 bases, and the junction held 3 bases outside the gene matches. Germline V gene data show CDR1 as DFQATT and CDR2 as SNEGSKA (reference sequence). The chain links TRBV20-1 to TRBJ2-1; 7 nucleotides match TRBD2. The starting material was CD8+ T cells from cultured PBMCs, obtained from culture after CMV antigen stimulation. This receptor was obtained from a human donor in good health (CMV status not recorded). Some clones in this sample may be carry-over from other donors' samples. As DNA, the CDR3 is TGCAGTGCTAGAGATCGAGCGGGGTACAATGAGCAGTTCTTC. It yields the protein CSARDRAGYNEQFF.